This TCR beta chain derives from a study of cytomegalovirus exposure and HLA in healthy donors. Whole-study results and caveats: In most subjects, TCR beta sequences reportedly gave accurate predictions of HLA-A and HLA-B alleles.

Turning to this clone: As yet, its antigen is unknown.

PCR involved 60 Vbeta and 13 Jbeta primers. As originally analysed: Around 12 million of about 80 million unique TCR beta chains were shared, per a later count. Clones were sequenced by immunoSEQ multiplex PCR, and TCRdb holds only the in-frame ones, with some missing. The V and J calls and clone size come from that table; D and trimming were worked out from the DNA. Among 80,000 to 100,000 clones, about three quarters were seen once, and the ten largest hold about 7%. The receptor's source is a man aged 50-60 years in good health and CMV-seropositive. The sequenced sample was PBMCs.

CDR3: CASSMVAGANYGYTF. In DNA, the CDR3 is TGTGCCAGTAGTATGGTGGCAGGGGCTAACTATGGCTACACCTTC. The rearrangement links TRBV19 to TRBJ1-2; tentatively, D is TRBD1 (6 bases). V lost 3 bases and J 0 bases, leaving 11 bases between the germline ends. The CDR3 has 15 residues. The germline V gene encodes CDR1 LNHDA and CDR2 SQIVND (reference sequence).